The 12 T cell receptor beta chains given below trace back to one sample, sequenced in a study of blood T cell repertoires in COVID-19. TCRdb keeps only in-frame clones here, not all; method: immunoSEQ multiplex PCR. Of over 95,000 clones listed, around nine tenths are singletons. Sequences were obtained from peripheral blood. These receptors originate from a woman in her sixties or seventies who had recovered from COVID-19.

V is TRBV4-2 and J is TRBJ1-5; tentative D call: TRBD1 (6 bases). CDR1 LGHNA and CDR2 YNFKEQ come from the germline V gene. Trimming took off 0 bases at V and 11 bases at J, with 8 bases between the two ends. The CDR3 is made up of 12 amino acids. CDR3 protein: CASSQDQGSQHF. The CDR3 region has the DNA TGTGCCAGCAGCCAAGATCAGGGGTCCCAGCATTTT.

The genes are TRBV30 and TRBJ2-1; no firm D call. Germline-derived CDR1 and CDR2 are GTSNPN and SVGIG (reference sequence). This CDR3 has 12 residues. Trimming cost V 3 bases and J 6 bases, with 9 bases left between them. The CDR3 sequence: CAWRGSGNEQFF. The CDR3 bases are TGTGCCTGGAGAGGATCGGGCAATGAGCAGTTCTTC.

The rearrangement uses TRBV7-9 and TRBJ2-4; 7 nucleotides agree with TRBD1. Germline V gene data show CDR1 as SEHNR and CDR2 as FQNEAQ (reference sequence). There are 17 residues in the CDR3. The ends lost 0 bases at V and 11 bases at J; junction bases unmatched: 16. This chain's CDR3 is CASSLARTGGTKTFQYF. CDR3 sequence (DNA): TGTGCCAGCAGCTTAGCGCGGACAGGTGGGACAAAAACATTTCAGTACTTC. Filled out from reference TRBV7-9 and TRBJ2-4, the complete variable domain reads DTGVSQNPRHKITKRGQNVTFRCDPISEHNRLYWYRQTLGQGPEFLTYFQNEAQLEKSRLLSDRFSAERPKGSFSTLEIQRTEQGDSAMYLCASSLARTGGTKTFQYFGAGTRLSVL.

The DNA of the CDR3 is TGTGCCAGCAGCCGGAGCAATCAGCCCCAGCATTTT. Its protein is CASSRSNQPQHF. This chain joins TRBV6-1 and TRBJ1-5; D gene uncertain. The CDR3 extends over 12 amino acids. CDR1 and CDR2 from the germline V gene are MNHNS and SASEGT. The V end was cut by 6 bases, the J end by 1 base, with 4 bases between.

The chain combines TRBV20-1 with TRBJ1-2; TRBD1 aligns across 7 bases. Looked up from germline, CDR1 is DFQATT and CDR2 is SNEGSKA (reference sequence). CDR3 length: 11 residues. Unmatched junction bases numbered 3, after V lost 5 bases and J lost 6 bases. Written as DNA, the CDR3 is TGCAGTGCTCACACAGGGGATGGCTACACCTTC. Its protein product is CSAHTGDGYTF.

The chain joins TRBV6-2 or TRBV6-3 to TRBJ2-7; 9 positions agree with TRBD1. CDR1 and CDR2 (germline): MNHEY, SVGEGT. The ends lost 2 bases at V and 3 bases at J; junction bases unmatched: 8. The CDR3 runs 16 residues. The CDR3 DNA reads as TGTGCCAGCAGTTACGCGGCGGGACAGGGAATCTACGAGCAGTACTTC. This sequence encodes CASSYAAGQGIYEQYF.

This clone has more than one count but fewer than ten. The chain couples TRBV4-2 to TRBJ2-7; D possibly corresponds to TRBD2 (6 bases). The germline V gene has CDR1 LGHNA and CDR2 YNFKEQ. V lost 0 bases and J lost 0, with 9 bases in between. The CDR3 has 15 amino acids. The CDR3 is CASSQEKTSSYEQYF. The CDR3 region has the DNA TGTGCCAGCAGCCAAGAGAAGACTAGCTCCTACGAGCAGTACTTC.

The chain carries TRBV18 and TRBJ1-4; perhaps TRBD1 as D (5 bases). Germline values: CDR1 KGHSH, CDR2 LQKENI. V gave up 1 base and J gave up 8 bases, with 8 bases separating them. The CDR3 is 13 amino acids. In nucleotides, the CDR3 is TGTGCCAGCTCACCACAGGGGCGGGAAAAACTGTTTTTT. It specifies CASSPQGREKLFF.

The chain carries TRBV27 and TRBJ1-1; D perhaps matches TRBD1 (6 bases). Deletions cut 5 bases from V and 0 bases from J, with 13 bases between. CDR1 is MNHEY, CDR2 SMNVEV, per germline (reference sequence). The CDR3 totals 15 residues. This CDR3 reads CASSIRGSLNTEAFF. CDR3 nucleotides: TGTGCCAGCAGTATCAGGGGTAGCTTGAACACTGAAGCTTTCTTT.

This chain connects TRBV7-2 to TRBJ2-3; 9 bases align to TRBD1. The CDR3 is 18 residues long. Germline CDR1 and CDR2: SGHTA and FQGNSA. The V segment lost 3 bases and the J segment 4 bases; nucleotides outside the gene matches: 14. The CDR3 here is CASSLDDLTGGAADTQYF. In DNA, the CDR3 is TGTGCCAGCAGCTTGGATGATTTAACAGGGGGCGCGGCAGATACGCAGTATTTT.

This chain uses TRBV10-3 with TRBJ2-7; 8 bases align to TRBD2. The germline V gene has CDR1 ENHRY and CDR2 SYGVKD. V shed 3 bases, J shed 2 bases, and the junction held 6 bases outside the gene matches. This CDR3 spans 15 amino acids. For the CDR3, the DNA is TGTGCCATCAGTGATCGAGCGGGAGCTCCCTACGAGCAGTACTTC. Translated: CAISDRAGAPYEQYF.

This CDR3 is CAWSVPGGWDQPQHF. CDR3 nucleotide sequence: TGTGCCTGGAGTGTTCCGGGGGGGTGGGATCAGCCCCAGCATTTT. The chain uses TRBV30 and TRBJ1-5; weak D call: TRBD1 (5 bases). Deletions cut 0 bases from V and 5 bases from J, with 14 bases between. The length of the CDR3 is 15 residues. CDR1 GTSNPN and CDR2 SVGIG come from the germline V gene (reference sequence).